The 14 T cell receptor beta chains given below trace back to one sample, sequenced in a study of brain T cells in children with intractable seizures. Stated time point: blood from clinic visit 5 months post-surgery; TSC patient then seizure free. Clones were sequenced by immunoSEQ multiplex PCR, and TCRdb holds only the in-frame ones, with some missing. This sample has 300,000 to 400,000 clones, with over 90% found just once. Sequencing was performed on peripheral blood, taken less than 6 months after surgery. Source of these receptors: a boy under two years old with tuberous sclerosis and intractable seizures.

This clone was found once. CDR3 region: CASSLVFSQETQYF. For the CDR3, the DNA is TGCGCCAGCAGCTTGGTGTTCAGCCAAGAGACCCAGTACTTC. This chain connects TRBV5-1 to TRBJ2-5; D unclear. V lost 0 bases and J 1 base, leaving 7 bases between the germline ends. The CDR3 is 14 residues long. CDR1 is SGHRS, CDR2 YFSETQ, per germline.

The chain employs TRBV4-1 and TRBJ1-5; 8 bases are shared with TRBD1. Trimming took 1 base from V and 5 from J; bases not matched to a gene: 4. The CDR3 covers 15 residues. The germline gives CDR1 MGHRA, CDR2 YSYEKL. The CDR3 coding sequence is TGCGCCAGCAGCCAAGTTGGCAGGGGGCATCAGCCCCAGCATTTT. It translates to CASSQVGRGHQPQHF.

This chain joins TRBV4-2 and TRBJ2-7, with 7 bases fitting TRBD1. CDR3 length: 18 residues. Trimming took 3 bases from V and 6 from J; bases not matched to a gene: 20. CDR1 is LGHNA and CDR2 is YNFKEQ in the germline V gene. For the CDR3, the DNA is TGTGCCAGCAGCCACGAATCAACAGGGGTTTGTATTTATCGCGAGCAGTACTTC. It encodes CASSHESTGVCIYREQYF.

This clone was seen a handful of times. This chain uses TRBV6-4 with TRBJ1-1; perhaps TRBD1 as D (6 bases). Trimming took off 3 bases at V and 1 base at J, with 6 bases between the two ends. The CDR3 length is 13 residues. Germline-derived CDR1 and CDR2 are MRHNA and SNTAGT. CDR3 nucleotides: TGTGCCAGCAGTGAGACAGGGAACACTGAAGCTTTCTTT. It specifies CASSETGNTEAFF.

With respect to this clone: Other DNA sequences in this specimen translate into the identical CDR3. V and J are TRBV5-1 and TRBJ1-1; TRBD1 matches 8 bases. J was trimmed by 1 base and V by 4 bases; bases with no gene match: 3. This CDR3 spans 14 amino acids. CDR1 and CDR2 from the germline V gene are SGHRS and YFSETQ. The CDR3 DNA reads TGCGCCAGCAGCCCTGACAGGGGGAACACTGAAGCTTTCTTT. It translates to CASSPDRGNTEAFF.

This clone was picked up a small number of times. This chain connects TRBV30 to TRBJ1-6; 10 nucleotides agree with TRBD1. This CDR3 comprises 13 residues. With 7 bases clipped from V and 6 bases from J, the junction kept 3 bases outside the gene matches. CDR1 is GTSNPN, CDR2 SVGIG, per germline (reference sequence). Here the CDR3 reads CASRDRGNSPLHF. The CDR3 DNA reads TGTGCCTCCCGGGACAGGGGTAATTCACCCCTCCACTTT. Drawing the rest from reference TRBV30 and TRBJ1-6, the complete variable domain is SQTIHQWPATLVQPVGSPLSLECTVEGTSNPNLYWYRQAAGRGLQLLFYSVGIGQISSEVPQNLSASRPQDRQFILSSKKLLLSDSGFYLCASRDRGNSPLHFGNGTRLTVT.

The chain uses TRBV5-5 and TRBJ1-1, with D unresolved. Germline loops: CDR1 SGHKS, CDR2 YYEKEE (reference sequence). This CDR3 spans 12 amino acids. The V end was cut by 5 bases, the J end by 7 bases, with 12 bases between. The CDR3 DNA sequence: TGTGCCAGCAGACTTACGGACCTTGAAGCTTTCTTT. Translation: CASRLTDLEAFF.

V usage is TRBV7-6 and J usage is TRBJ2-3; TRBD2 might be the D (7 bases). Trimming took off 7 bases at V and 4 bases at J, with 18 bases between the two ends. This CDR3 has 15 amino acids. The germline CDR1 and CDR2 sequences are SGHVS and FNYEAQ. CDR3 region: CASTSGLGGADTQYF. CDR3 in DNA: TGTGCCAGCACCTCAGGCCTAGGGGGGGCAGATACGCAGTATTTT. Looking up the rest from reference TRBV7-6 and TRBJ2-3 gives the full variable domain: GAGVSQSPRYKVTKRGQDVALRCDPISGHVSLYWYRQALGQGPEFLTYFNYEAQQDKSGLPNDRFSAERPEGSISTLTIQRTEQRDSAMYRCASTSGLGGADTQYFGPGTRLTVL.

This sequence joins TRBV13 and TRBJ1-1; TRBD1 might be the D (5 bases). The CDR3 totals 14 residues. Germline lookup yields CDR1 PRHDT and CDR2 FYEKMQ (reference sequence). Trimming left V 6 bases short and J 5 bases short, with 16 bases between. The CDR3 DNA reads as TGTGCCAGCAGTCGCGGTGTCGGGGGGACTGAAGCTTTCTTT. It translates to CASSRGVGGTEAFF.

The chain couples TRBV7-9 to TRBJ1-6, with a tentative D call TRBD1 (6 bases). Germline V lookup: CDR1 SEHNR, CDR2 FQNEAQ (reference sequence). V lost 7 bases, J lost 8 bases, and 21 bases lay in between. The CDR3 is 16 amino acids. As DNA, the CDR3 is TGTGCCAGCACCCTACTGTCCGGGGGGCGAGATTCACCCCTCCACTTT. Residues: CASTLLSGGRDSPLHF.

The rearrangement joins TRBV24-1 to TRBJ2-3, with D tentatively TRBD2 (5 bases). The V end lost 5 bases, the J end lost 2 bases, and 19 bases lay between the germline ends. CDR3 size: 17 residues. CDR1 is KGHDR and CDR2 is SFDVKD in the germline V gene. The CDR3 bases are TGTGCCACCAGTGGTCCCGAGGGAGTACGGCACACAGATACGCAGTATTTT. Amino acid sequence: CATSGPEGVRHTDTQYF.

The genes are TRBV14 and TRBJ1-1; TRBD1 is a possible D gene (6 bases). The CDR3 is 15 residues long. From germline, CDR1 is SGHDN and CDR2 FVKESK. V lost 4 bases and J lost 1, with 13 bases in between. This chain's CDR3 is CASSRYQGGNTEAFF. As DNA, the CDR3 is TGTGCCAGCAGCCGCTATCAAGGGGGGAACACTGAAGCTTTCTTT. The full variable domain, in which reference TRBV14 and TRBJ1-1 provide the parts outside the CDR3, is EAGVTQFPSHSVIEKGQTVTLRCDPISGHDNLYWYRRVMGKEIKFLLHFVKESKQDESGMPNNRFLAERTGGTYSTLKVQPAELEDSGVYFCASSRYQGGNTEAFFGQGTRLTVV.

This sequence joins TRBV2 and TRBJ1-2; D gene ambiguous. The germline CDR1 and CDR2 sequences are SNHLY and FYNNEI. V was cut by 0 bases and J by 7 bases, with 9 bases left in between. The CDR3 consists of 13 residues. This CDR3 is CASSEARRGGYTF. The CDR3 coding sequence is TGTGCCAGCAGTGAAGCACGTCGGGGTGGCTACACCTTC.

V usage is TRBV28 and J usage is TRBJ1-6; 10 bases align to TRBD1. The germline V gene encodes CDR1 MDHEN and CDR2 SYDVKM. The length of the CDR3 is 15 residues. V trimming: 2 bases; J trimming: 10 bases; junction bases outside the gene matches: 5. The CDR3 here is CASSLGGTGVSPLHF. Here the CDR3 DNA reads TGTGCCAGCAGTTTAGGGGGGACAGGGGTCTCACCCCTCCACTTT.